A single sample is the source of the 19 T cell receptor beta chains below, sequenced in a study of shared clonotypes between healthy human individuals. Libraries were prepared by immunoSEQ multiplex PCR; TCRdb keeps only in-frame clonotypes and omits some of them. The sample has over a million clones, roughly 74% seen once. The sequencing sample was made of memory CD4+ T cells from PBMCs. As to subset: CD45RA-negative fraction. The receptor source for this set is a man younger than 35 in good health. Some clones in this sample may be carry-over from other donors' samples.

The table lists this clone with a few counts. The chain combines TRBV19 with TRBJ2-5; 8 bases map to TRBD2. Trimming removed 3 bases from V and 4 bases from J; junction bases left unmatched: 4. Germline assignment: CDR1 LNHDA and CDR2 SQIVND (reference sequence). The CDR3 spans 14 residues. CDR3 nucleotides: TGTGCCAGTAGTATTTTCGGGGGGGCAGAGACCCAGTACTTC. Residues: CASSIFGGAETQYF.

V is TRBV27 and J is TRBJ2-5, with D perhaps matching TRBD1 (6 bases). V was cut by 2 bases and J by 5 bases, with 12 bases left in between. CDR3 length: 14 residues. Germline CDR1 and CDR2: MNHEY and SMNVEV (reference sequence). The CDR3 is CASSLGGQRETQYF. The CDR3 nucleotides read TGTGCCAGCAGTTTAGGAGGACAGAGGGAGACCCAGTACTTC.

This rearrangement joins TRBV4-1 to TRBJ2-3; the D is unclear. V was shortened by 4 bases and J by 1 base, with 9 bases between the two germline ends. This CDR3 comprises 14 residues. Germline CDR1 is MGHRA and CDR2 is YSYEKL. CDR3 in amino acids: CASSRKKGTDTQYF. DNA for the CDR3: TGCGCCAGCAGCCGAAAAAAGGGCACAGATACGCAGTATTTT.

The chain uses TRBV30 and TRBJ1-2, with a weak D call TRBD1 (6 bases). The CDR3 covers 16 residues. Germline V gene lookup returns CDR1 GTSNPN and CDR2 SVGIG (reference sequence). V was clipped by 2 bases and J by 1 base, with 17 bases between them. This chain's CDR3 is CAWSKSGIRGNYGYTF. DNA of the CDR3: TGTGCCTGGAGTAAGTCCGGGATCAGGGGTAACTATGGCTACACCTTC.

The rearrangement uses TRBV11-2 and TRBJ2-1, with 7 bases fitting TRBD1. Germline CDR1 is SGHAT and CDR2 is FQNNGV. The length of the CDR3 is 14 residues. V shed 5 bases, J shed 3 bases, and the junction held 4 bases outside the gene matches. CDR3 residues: CASSGRGSYNEQFF. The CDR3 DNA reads TGTGCCAGCAGCGGCAGGGGGAGCTACAATGAGCAGTTCTTC.

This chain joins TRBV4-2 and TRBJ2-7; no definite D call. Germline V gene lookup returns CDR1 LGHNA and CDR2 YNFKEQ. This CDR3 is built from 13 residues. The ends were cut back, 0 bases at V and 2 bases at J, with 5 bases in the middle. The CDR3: CASSQDLAYEQYF. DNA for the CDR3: TGTGCCAGCAGCCAAGATCTAGCCTACGAGCAGTACTTC.

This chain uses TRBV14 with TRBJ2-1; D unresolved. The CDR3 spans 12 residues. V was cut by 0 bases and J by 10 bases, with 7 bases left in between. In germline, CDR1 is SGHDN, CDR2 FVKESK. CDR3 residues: CASSQEVGEQFF. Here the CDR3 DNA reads TGTGCCAGCAGCCAAGAGGTCGGGGAGCAGTTCTTC. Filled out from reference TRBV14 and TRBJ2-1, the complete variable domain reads EAGVTQFPSHSVIEKGQTVTLRCDPISGHDNLYWYRRVMGKEIKFLLHFVKESKQDESGMPNNRFLAERTGGTYSTLKVQPAELEDSGVYFCASSQEVGEQFFGPGTRLTVL.

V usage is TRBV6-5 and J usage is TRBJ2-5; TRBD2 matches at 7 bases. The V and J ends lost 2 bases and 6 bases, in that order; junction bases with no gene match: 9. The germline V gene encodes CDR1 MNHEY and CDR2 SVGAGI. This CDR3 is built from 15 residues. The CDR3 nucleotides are TGTGCCAGCAGTTACGTGACGGGGGAGGGTAAGACCCAGTACTTC. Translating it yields CASSYVTGEGKTQYF.

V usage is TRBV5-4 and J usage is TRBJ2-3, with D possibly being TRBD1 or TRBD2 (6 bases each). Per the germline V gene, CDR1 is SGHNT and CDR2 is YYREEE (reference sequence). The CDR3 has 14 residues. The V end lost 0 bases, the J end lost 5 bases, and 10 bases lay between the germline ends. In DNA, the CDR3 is TGTGCCAGCAGCTTGGCCAGGGGAGGAGATACGCAGTATTTT. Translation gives CASSLARGGDTQYF.

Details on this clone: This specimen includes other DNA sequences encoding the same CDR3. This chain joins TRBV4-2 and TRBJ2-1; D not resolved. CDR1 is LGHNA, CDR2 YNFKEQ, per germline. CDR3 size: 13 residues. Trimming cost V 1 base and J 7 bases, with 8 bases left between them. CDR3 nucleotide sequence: TGTGCCAGCAGCCAAGCAAGTGGAAATGAGCAGTTCTTC. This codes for CASSQASGNEQFF.

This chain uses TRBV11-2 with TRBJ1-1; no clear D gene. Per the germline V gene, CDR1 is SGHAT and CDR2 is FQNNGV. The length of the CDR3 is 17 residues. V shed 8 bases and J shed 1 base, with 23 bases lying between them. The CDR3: CASAPGWAPRTNTEAFF. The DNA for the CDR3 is TGTGCCAGCGCCCCGGGGTGGGCTCCCAGGACGAACACTGAAGCTTTCTTT.

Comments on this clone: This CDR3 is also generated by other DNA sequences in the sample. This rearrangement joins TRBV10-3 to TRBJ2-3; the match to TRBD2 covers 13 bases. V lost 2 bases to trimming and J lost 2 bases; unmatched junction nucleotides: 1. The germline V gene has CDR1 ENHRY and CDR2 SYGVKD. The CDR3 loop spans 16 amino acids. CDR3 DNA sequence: TGTGCCATCAGTGAGGGACTAGCGGGAGCCACAGATACGCAGTATTTT. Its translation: CAISEGLAGATDTQYF.

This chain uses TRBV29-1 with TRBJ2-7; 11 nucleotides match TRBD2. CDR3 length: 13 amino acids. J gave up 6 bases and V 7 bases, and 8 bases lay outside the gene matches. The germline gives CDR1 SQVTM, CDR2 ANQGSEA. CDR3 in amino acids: CSARLAGKSEQYF. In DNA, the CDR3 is TGCAGCGCCCGACTAGCGGGAAAGTCCGAGCAGTACTTC.

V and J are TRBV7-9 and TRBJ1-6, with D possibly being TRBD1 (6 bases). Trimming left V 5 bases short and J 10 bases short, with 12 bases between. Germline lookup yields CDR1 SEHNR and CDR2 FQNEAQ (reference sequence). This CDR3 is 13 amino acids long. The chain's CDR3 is CASSQQGNSPLHF. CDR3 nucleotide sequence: TGTGCCAGCAGCCAACAGGGCAACTCACCCCTCCACTTT.

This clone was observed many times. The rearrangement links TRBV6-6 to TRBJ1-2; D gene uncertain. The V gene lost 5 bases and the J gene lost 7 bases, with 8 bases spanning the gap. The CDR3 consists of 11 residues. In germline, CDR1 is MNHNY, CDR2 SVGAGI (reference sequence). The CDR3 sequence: CASSTWPGYTF. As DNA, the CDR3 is TGTGCCAGCAGTACCTGGCCTGGCTACACCTTC.

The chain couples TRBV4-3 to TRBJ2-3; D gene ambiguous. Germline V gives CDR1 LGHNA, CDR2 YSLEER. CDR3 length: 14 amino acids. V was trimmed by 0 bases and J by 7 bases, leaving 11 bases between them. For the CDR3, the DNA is TGCGCCAGCAGCCAAGAAGCTGGGCCGAATACGCAGTATTTT. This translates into CASSQEAGPNTQYF.

The CDR3 spells CASSPGRGGWRGNTIYF. As DNA, the CDR3 is TGTGCCAGCAGCCCAGGCCGTGGGGGGTGGCGAGGAAACACCATATATTTT. The chain employs TRBV11-2 and TRBJ1-3; possibly TRBD1 for D (5 bases). V was clipped by 5 bases and J by 4 bases, with 21 bases between them. The CDR3 has 17 residues. Germline assignment: CDR1 SGHAT and CDR2 FQNNGV.

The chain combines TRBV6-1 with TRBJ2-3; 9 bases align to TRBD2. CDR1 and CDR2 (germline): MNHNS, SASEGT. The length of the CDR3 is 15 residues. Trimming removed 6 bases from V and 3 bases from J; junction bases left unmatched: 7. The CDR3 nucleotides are TGTGCCAGCAGGGGATGGGGACTAGCTACAGATACGCAGTATTTT. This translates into CASRGWGLATDTQYF.

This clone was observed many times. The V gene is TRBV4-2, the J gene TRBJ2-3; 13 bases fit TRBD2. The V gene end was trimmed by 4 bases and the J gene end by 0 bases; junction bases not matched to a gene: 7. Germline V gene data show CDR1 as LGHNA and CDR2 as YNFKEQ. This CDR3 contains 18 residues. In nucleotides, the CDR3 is TGTGCCAGCAGCCCGGGACTAGCGGGATACTATAGCACAGATACGCAGTATTTT. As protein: CASSPGLAGYYSTDTQYF.